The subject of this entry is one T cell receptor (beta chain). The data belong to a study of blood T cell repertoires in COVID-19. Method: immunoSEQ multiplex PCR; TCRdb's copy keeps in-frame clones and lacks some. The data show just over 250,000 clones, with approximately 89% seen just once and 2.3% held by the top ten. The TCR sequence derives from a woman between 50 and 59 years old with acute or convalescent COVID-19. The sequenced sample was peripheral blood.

CDR3 amino acids: CASSAGETGELFF. The CDR3 coding sequence is TGTGCCAGCAGTGCAGGGGAGACCGGGGAGCTGTTTTTT. This chain connects TRBV27 to TRBJ2-2, with a tentative D call TRBD1 (6 bases). Trimming cost V 5 bases and J 5 bases, with 9 bases left between them. CDR3 length: 13 residues. Germline-derived CDR1 and CDR2 are MNHEY and SMNVEV (reference sequence).